What follows are 18 T cell receptor beta chains derived from one specimen sequenced in a study of graft-versus-host responses after intestinal transplantation. Measured with immunoSEQ multiplex PCR; TCRdb has only the in-frame clones, and not every one. This table has under 8,000 clones, less than 98% appearing once. The material was PBMCs, obtained 23 days after intestinal transplant. All receptors come from a human patient who received an intestinal transplant, so some T cells may come from the graft donor.

The V call is TRBV28, the J call TRBJ2-5; TRBD2 matches 10 bases. The J call may be incorrect, as the DNA end agrees better with TRBJ2-7. In germline, CDR1 is MDHEN, CDR2 SYDVKM. The CDR3 consists of 14 residues. DNA for the CDR3: TGTGCCAGCAGTGACGGACTAGCGGACTACGAGCAGTACTTC. This gives the protein CASSDGLADYEQYF.

V gene TRBV28 combines with J gene TRBJ1-1; D remains ambiguous. This CDR3 contains 14 residues. Germline-derived CDR1 and CDR2 are MDHEN and SYDVKM. Trimming stripped 3 bases from V and 6 bases from J, with 14 bases between. The CDR3 sequence is CASSLALKLSEAFF. CDR3 coding DNA: TGTGCCAGCAGTTTGGCCTTGAAGCTGTCTGAAGCTTTCTTT. Complete variable domain (other parts from reference TRBV28 and TRBJ1-1): DVKVTQSSRYLVKRTGEKVFLECVQDMDHENMFWYRQDPGLGLRLIYFSYDVKMKEKGDIPEGYSVSREKKERFSLILESASTNQTSMYLCASSLALKLSEAFFGQGTRLTVV.

This chain links TRBV27 with TRBJ2-1; 7 nucleotides match TRBD2. V lost 3 bases to trimming and J lost 0 bases; unmatched junction nucleotides: 14. Germline-derived CDR1 and CDR2 are MNHEY and SMNVEV (reference sequence). The CDR3 sequence is 19 residues long. For the CDR3, the DNA is TGTGCCAGCAGTTTCCGGAGCGGGGCGGGGTGGAGCTCCTACAATGAGCAGTTCTTC. Translation gives CASSFRSGAGWSSYNEQFF.

The chain employs TRBV28 and TRBJ1-2, with a possible D match to TRBD1 (5 bases). Trimming stripped 2 bases from V and 7 bases from J, with 20 bases between. The CDR3 length is 16 residues. Germline CDR1 is MDHEN and CDR2 is SYDVKM. CDR3 residues: CASSLMRGAGWSGYTF. The CDR3, as DNA: TGTGCCAGCAGTTTAATGAGGGGAGCAGGATGGAGTGGCTACACCTTC.

The V call is TRBV19, the J call TRBJ1-1; D unresolved. V dropped 1 base and J dropped 0 bases, with 6 bases sitting between them. CDR3 length: 14 residues. The germline gives CDR1 LNHDA, CDR2 SQIVND (reference sequence). The CDR3: CASSIGGLNTEAFF. The CDR3 region has the DNA TGTGCCAGTAGTATAGGAGGGCTGAACACTGAAGCTTTCTTT.

This clone was observed once. This chain uses TRBV27 with TRBJ2-7; TRBD2 matches at 10 bases. The V gene's germline CDR1 is MNHEY and CDR2 SMNVEV (reference sequence). J lost 4 bases, V lost 1 base, and 7 bases had no gene match. The CDR3 has 16 residues. The CDR3 nucleotides are TGTGCCAGCAGTTTATGGCTAGCGGGAGTCAGGTACGAGCAGTACTTC. Translating gives CASSLWLAGVRYEQYF.

The chain joins TRBV2 to TRBJ2-3, with a tentative D call TRBD1 (6 bases). The CDR3 is 15 residues long. Germline values: CDR1 SNHLY, CDR2 FYNNEI. V dropped 6 bases and J dropped 1 base, with 14 bases sitting between them. The CDR3 DNA reads TGTGCCAGCAGCGAACAAGGACAGCGCACAGATACGCAGTATTTT. Its translation: CASSEQGQRTDTQYF.

This clone was picked up one time. The chain uses TRBV6-5 and TRBJ2-5; D gene uncertain. CDR3 size: 11 residues. V lost 6 bases and J lost 4, with 6 bases in between. Per the germline V gene, CDR1 is MNHEY and CDR2 is SVGAGI. In DNA form, the CDR3 reads TGTGCCAGCAGGTACCTAGAGACCCAGTACTTC. Protein product: CASRYLETQYF.

The chain recombines TRBV21-1 with TRBJ1-5; the D call TRBD1 from the table was never checked on the DNA. TRBV21-1 is annotated as a pseudogene. CDR3 length: 14 residues. The CDR3 here is CASSKWQGYQPQHF. CDR3 in DNA: TGTGCCAGCAGCAAGTGGCAGGGGTATCAGCCCCAGCATTTT.

V is TRBV6-5 and J is TRBJ1-1; possibly TRBD1 for D (5 bases). Trimming stripped 5 bases from V and 3 bases from J, with 16 bases between. Per germline, CDR1 MNHEY and CDR2 SVGAGI. The CDR3 is 15 residues long. The CDR3 loop reads CASSRMQGKDTEAFF. Here the CDR3 DNA reads TGTGCCAGCAGTCGGATGCAGGGTAAGGACACTGAAGCTTTCTTT.

The V gene is TRBV5-6, the J gene TRBJ2-7; D gene ambiguous. The CDR3 length is 13 residues. The V gene's germline CDR1 is SGHDT and CDR2 YYEEEE. V dropped 1 base and J dropped 6 bases, with 11 bases sitting between them. The CDR3 loop reads CASSLSPTPEQYF. The CDR3, as DNA: TGTGCCAGCAGCTTGAGCCCCACCCCCGAGCAGTACTTC.

The sample holds one count of this clone. V usage is TRBV28 and J usage is TRBJ2-3; no reliable D call. The germline V gene encodes CDR1 MDHEN and CDR2 SYDVKM. The CDR3 runs 12 residues. The V gene lost 2 bases and the J gene lost 2 bases, with 2 bases spanning the gap. Written as DNA, the CDR3 is TGTGCCAGCAGTTTACCCACAGATACGCAGTATTTT. Translating gives CASSLPTDTQYF.

This chain connects TRBV9 to TRBJ1-1, with no clear D. The CDR3 has 13 amino acids. V lost 4 bases and J 1 base, leaving 8 bases between the germline ends. Germline V CDR1 and CDR2: SGDLS, YYNGEE. CDR3 protein: CASSLGTNTEAFF. In DNA, the CDR3 is TGTGCCAGCAGCCTGGGCACGAACACTGAAGCTTTCTTT.

V and J are TRBV5-6 and TRBJ2-1; D is ambiguous. This CDR3 contains 14 residues. Trimming cost V 8 bases and J 7 bases, with 19 bases left between them. Germline CDR1 SGHDT, CDR2 YYEEEE. The CDR3 loop is CASNLRAFMNEQFF. CDR3 in DNA: TGTGCCAGTAACCTCCGGGCATTTATGAATGAGCAGTTCTTC.

This chain links TRBV21-1 with TRBJ1-4. TRBV21-1 is designated a pseudogene. The CDR3 length is 12 residues. In nucleotides, the CDR3 is TGTGCCAGCTCCTGGAGTAATGAAAAACTGTTTTTT. As protein: CASSWSNEKLFF.

Points on this clone: As the CDR3 is not closed by the conserved phenylalanine or tryptophan, this likely results from a read error. The chain combines TRBV19 with TRBJ1-1, with D maybe TRBD1 (6 bases). Trimming removed 5 bases from V and 11 bases from J, with 24 bases in between. The CDR3 contains 15 residues. CDR1 LNHDA and CDR2 SQIVND come from the germline V gene (reference sequence). CDR3 region: CASSGRDKGFRLAFL. CDR3 nucleotides: TGTGCCAGTAGTGGCCGGGACAAAGGTTTTAGGTTGGCTTTCCTT.

The rearrangement uses TRBV9 and TRBJ1-6; D gene unclear. CDR3 length: 15 residues. Trimming cost V 4 bases and J 5 bases, with 13 bases left between them. Germline CDR1 is SGDLS and CDR2 is YYNGEE. For the CDR3, the DNA is TGTGCCAGCAGCCCCTGGGGAGCTGATAATTCACCCCTCCACTTT. It codes for CASSPWGADNSPLHF.

The chain combines TRBV7-2 with TRBJ2-7; 7 nucleotides match TRBD2. Looked up from germline, CDR1 is SGHTA and CDR2 is FQGNSA. With 4 bases clipped from V and 0 bases from J, the junction kept 15 bases outside the gene matches. The CDR3 loop spans 18 amino acids. CDR3 bases: TGTGCCAGCAGCTCCCGGGAGGCCCAATACTTAAACTCCTACGAGCAGTACTTC. Amino acids: CASSSREAQYLNSYEQYF. The variable domain in full, completed from reference TRBV7-2 and TRBJ2-7, reads GAGVSQSPSNKVTEKGKDVELRCDPISGHTALYWYRQSLGQGLEFLIYFQGNSAPDKSGLPSDRFSAERTGGSVSTLTIQRTQQEDSAVYLCASSSREAQYLNSYEQYFGPGTRLTVT.